This is a list of T cell receptor beta chains from one sample in a study of blood T cell repertoires in COVID-19. This table comes from immunoSEQ multiplex PCR, and its TCRdb copy is limited to in-frame clones, with some not included. Among approximately 230,000 clones listed, around 88% were seen once. The sample was peripheral blood. These receptors all come from a woman aged 30 to 39 with COVID-19, enrolled during active disease. Each CDR3 is given without its conserved first and last residue.

j_call v_call cdr3_aa
TRBJ2-7 TRBV27 ASSFYYEQY
TRBJ1-1 TRBV5-1 ASNVGREAF
TRBJ1-1 TRBV15 ATSRDHRVGTEAF
TRBJ2-7 TRBV2 ASFRDTAYEQY
TRBJ1-2 TRBV7-2 ASSLPEQGSYGYT
TRBJ1-2 TRBV6-5 ASNLDSNYGYT
TRBJ1-5 TRBV7-8 ASSFSDFDQPQH
TRBJ2-3 TRBV30 AWNAARTDTQY
TRBJ1-2 TRBV6-5 ASSPQTGLGYGYT
TRBJ2-6 TRBV7-9 ASSQTGAISGANVLT
TRBJ1-4 TRBV7-6 ASSLAAGRATNEKLF
TRBJ2-1 TRBV7-9 ASSSRPTSGVYNEQF